The 28 T cell receptor beta chains below come from one sample, sequenced in a study of response to subunit inactivated influenza vaccine. TCRdb fed the RT-PCR reads into MiXCR, producing one record per CDR3 protein. The sample lists hundreds of thousands of distinct CDR3 sequences; more than 15% were seen once. This specimen consisted of PBMCs from blood, obtained about 11 days after vaccination. Receptors originate from a man aged 50-59 years who received an inactivated influenza vaccine.

The CDR3 is CASSSGLAAANSPLHF. The CDR3, as DNA: TGTGCCAGCAGCTCCGGACTGGCTGCCGCAAATTCACCCCTCCACTTT. The chain uses TRBV5-5 and TRBJ1-6; D call uncertain. CDR1 is SGHKS, CDR2 YYEKEE, per germline (reference sequence). V was shortened by 3 bases and J by 7 bases, with 17 bases between the two germline ends. The CDR3 sequence is 16 residues long.

As concerns this clonotype: Its ends do not fully match the called genes, so a read error is possible. CDR3 loop: CASSPNQQGAETQCF. The CDR3 bases are TGTGCCAGCTCACCGAATCAGCAGGGCGCGGAGACCCAGTGCTTC. This sequence joins TRBV18 and TRBJ2-5, with D possibly TRBD1 on 5 matching bases. The CDR3 has 15 amino acids. CDR1 is KGHSH, CDR2 LQKENI, per germline.

This clonotype was observed a few times. The chain has TRBV6-2 or TRBV6-3 and TRBJ1-2; D is uncertain. With 2 bases removed from V and 8 bases from J, the gap between germline ends came to 15 bases. Germline loops: CDR1 MNHEY, CDR2 SVGEGT. The CDR3 length is 14 residues. DNA of the CDR3: TGTGCCAGCAGTTACCAGACAAAGGTCGAGGGCTACACCTTC. This gives the protein CASSYQTKVEGYTF.

This clonotype showed up just a few times. V is TRBV28 and J is TRBJ2-1; D remains unclear. This CDR3 is 17 amino acids long. With 3 bases removed from V and 3 bases from J, the gap between germline ends came to 18 bases. Germline V gene sequence: CDR1 MDHEN, CDR2 SYDVKM. The CDR3 sequence: CASSFPLSGALYNEQFF. In DNA, the CDR3 is TGTGCCAGCAGTTTCCCCCTCTCGGGCGCCCTCTACAATGAGCAGTTCTTC.

This chain links TRBV24-1 with TRBJ1-1, with D perhaps TRBD1 (5 bases). Trimming removed 7 bases at V and 3 bases at J, with 11 bases between. The CDR3 totals 13 residues. Per the germline V gene, CDR1 is KGHDR and CDR2 is SFDVKD. CDR3 bases: TGTGCCACCAGCCTCGGGACGCACACTGAAGCTTTCTTT. Encoded protein: CATSLGTHTEAFF.

The gene calls are TRBV5-1 and TRBJ2-1, with D hard to call. Per germline, CDR1 SGHRS and CDR2 YFSETQ. V was trimmed by 3 bases and J by 9 bases, leaving 10 bases between them. The CDR3 runs 12 residues. CDR3 protein: CASSSSWGEQFF. The CDR3 nucleotides read TGCGCCAGCAGCTCCTCATGGGGTGAGCAGTTCTTC.

This clonotype has just a few counts. V gene TRBV7-3 combines with J gene TRBJ2-1, with 13 bases aligning to TRBD2. After removal of 5 bases from V and 5 bases from J, the junction contained 9 bases not matched to a gene. The CDR3 is made up of 17 amino acids. In germline, CDR1 is SGHTA, CDR2 FQGTGA. The CDR3 sequence is CASSLGLAGDWDNEQFF. CDR3 nucleotide sequence: TGTGCCAGCAGCCTCGGACTAGCGGGAGATTGGGACAATGAGCAGTTCTTC.

V usage is TRBV29-1 and J usage is TRBJ2-1; 11 bases agree with TRBD1. The CDR3 covers 15 residues. The J segment lost 4 bases and the V segment lost 4 bases, leaving 6 bases of the junction unmatched. CDR1 SQVTM and CDR2 ANQGSEA come from the germline V gene. CDR3 nucleotides: TGCAGCGTTGTTACAGGGACAGGGGGATACAATGAGCAGTTCTTC. Protein product: CSVVTGTGGYNEQFF.

This clonotype was seen repeatedly, ten times or more. The V gene is TRBV7-9, the J gene TRBJ2-3; D perhaps matches TRBD1 (6 bases). The CDR3 is 15 amino acids. In germline, CDR1 is SEHNR, CDR2 FQNEAQ (reference sequence). V lost 5 bases to trimming and J lost 1 base, with 13 bases between them. The CDR3 nucleotides read TGTGCCAGCAGCATCGACAGGCCTGGCACAGATACGCAGTATTTT. It translates to CASSIDRPGTDTQYF.

The genes are TRBV27 and TRBJ1-6; no definite D call. V dropped 6 bases and J dropped 10 bases, with 10 bases sitting between them. Looked up from germline, CDR1 is MNHEY and CDR2 is SMNVEV (reference sequence). The CDR3 is 12 residues long. The CDR3 DNA reads as TGTGCCAGCAGCACAGCGCGGTCACCCCTCCACTTT. Translated: CASSTARSPLHF.

This clonotype showed up just a few times. This rearrangement joins TRBV4-3 to TRBJ2-3; 9 positions agree with TRBD2. This CDR3 comprises 18 residues. J gave up 1 base and V 0 bases, and 8 bases lay outside the gene matches. Germline V lookup: CDR1 LGHNA, CDR2 YSLEER. For the CDR3, the DNA is TGCGCCAGCAGCCAAGAGGGGGTGGTAGCGGGAGGCACAGATACGCAGTATTTT. Residues: CASSQEGVVAGGTDTQYF.

The gene calls are TRBV7-8 and TRBJ2-5; no firm D call. The CDR3 loop spans 14 amino acids. The V and J ends lost 1 base and 0 bases respectively, with 6 bases between them. The V gene's germline CDR1 is SGHVS and CDR2 FQNEAQ. This CDR3 is CASSLVVDQETQYF. CDR3 nucleotide sequence: TGTGCCAGCAGCTTAGTGGTAGACCAAGAGACCCAGTACTTC.

This chain joins TRBV24-1 and TRBJ2-7; possibly TRBD2 for D (5 bases). Germline CDR1 reads KGHDR; CDR2 reads SFDVKD. V was shortened by 5 bases and J by 3 bases, with 10 bases between the two germline ends. The CDR3 has 13 amino acids. The DNA for the CDR3 is TGTGCCACCAGTGGCCTCGCGGGCTACGAGCAGTACTTC. This translates into CATSGLAGYEQYF.

This clonotype was counted at least ten times. The chain joins TRBV27 to TRBJ1-5; D is unclear. The CDR3 totals 14 residues. Trimming removed 3 bases from V and 3 bases from J, with 9 bases in between. Germline V gives CDR1 MNHEY, CDR2 SMNVEV (reference sequence). The CDR3 loop reads CASSFLGLNQPQHF. The DNA for the CDR3 is TGTGCCAGCAGTTTTTTGGGCCTCAATCAGCCCCAGCATTTT.

The V gene is TRBV5-1, the J gene TRBJ2-3; 15 bases line up with TRBD2. V gave up 5 bases and J gave up 6 bases; unmatched junction bases: 10. Germline CDR1 is SGHRS and CDR2 is YFSETQ. CDR3 size: 17 residues. CDR3 in amino acids: CASRYAKGLAGGDTQYF. For the CDR3, the DNA is TGCGCCAGCAGATATGCCAAAGGACTAGCGGGGGGGGATACGCAGTATTTT.

The chain's CDR3 is CASSSGQLPTGELFF. The CDR3 bases are TGTGCCAGCAGCTCGGGACAGTTGCCCACCGGGGAGCTGTTTTTT. The chain carries TRBV7-2 and TRBJ2-2; TRBD1 matches at 7 bases. The CDR3 length is 15 residues. Losses at the gene ends were 4 bases for V and 4 bases for J; bases not matched to a gene: 6. Germline loops: CDR1 SGHTA, CDR2 FQGNSA.

The chain combines TRBV5-5 with TRBJ2-4, with D uncertain. Trimming cost V 4 bases and J 0 bases, with 14 bases left between them. This CDR3 comprises 16 residues. Germline V lookup: CDR1 SGHKS, CDR2 YYEKEE (reference sequence). CDR3 protein: CASSPRAFTAKNIQYF. The DNA for the CDR3 is TGTGCCAGCAGCCCCAGAGCTTTCACAGCCAAAAACATTCAGTACTTC.

This clonotype was recorded once. The J gene is TRBJ2-5, the V gene TRBV2; 8 positions match TRBD1. J lost 2 bases, V lost 1 base, and 3 bases had no gene match. The CDR3 runs 15 residues. CDR1 and CDR2 from the germline V gene are SNHLY and FYNNEI. CDR3 sequence reads: CASSEGTGPQETQYF. The DNA for the CDR3 is TGTGCCAGCAGTGAAGGGACAGGGCCACAAGAGACCCAGTACTTC.

The chain recombines TRBV20-1 with TRBJ2-5; 15 nucleotides align to TRBD2. The CDR3 totals 16 residues. The J segment lost 2 bases and the V segment lost 5 bases, leaving 6 bases of the junction unmatched. The germline CDR1 and CDR2 sequences are DFQATT and SNEGSKA (reference sequence). In DNA, the CDR3 is TGCAGTGCTCGCACAGGACTAGCGGGAGGGCAAGAGACCCAGTACTTC. Translating gives CSARTGLAGGQETQYF.

The chain is built from TRBV5-1 and TRBJ2-3; D unresolved. The CDR3 runs 14 residues. Germline CDR1 and CDR2: SGHRS and YFSETQ. V lost 0 bases, J lost 4 bases, and 9 bases lay in between. The CDR3 DNA is TGCGCCAGCAGCTTGGGCAGTTCCCCAGATACGCAGTATTTT. Amino acids: CASSLGSSPDTQYF. The full variable domain, with the rest looked up from reference TRBV5-1 and TRBJ2-3, is KAGVTQTPRYLIKTRGQQVTLSCSPISGHRSVSWYQQTPGQGLQFLFEYFSETQRNKGNFPGRFSGRQFSNSRSEMNVSTLELGDSALYLCASSLGSSPDTQYFGPGTRLTVL.

The chain is built from TRBV5-6 and TRBJ1-2; D may be TRBD1 (6 bases). The V gene's germline CDR1 is SGHDT and CDR2 YYEEEE. The CDR3 contains 14 residues. The V gene lost 3 bases and the J gene lost 3 bases, with 12 bases spanning the gap. CDR3 nucleotide sequence: TGTGCCAGCAGCTCCAGGGGATCCCACTATGGCTACACCTTC. Its translation is CASSSRGSHYGYTF.

V is TRBV20-1 and J is TRBJ2-4; TRBD1 matches at 7 bases. Germline CDR1 is DFQATT and CDR2 is SNEGSKA (reference sequence). The ends lost 1 base at V and 3 bases at J; junction bases unmatched: 9. The CDR3 loop spans 16 amino acids. This chain's CDR3 is CSARVGPGQVKNIQYF. As DNA, the CDR3 is TGCAGTGCTAGAGTAGGCCCCGGACAGGTCAAAAACATTCAGTACTTC.

This clonotype has a handful of counts. The chain links TRBV9 to TRBJ2-1, with a weak D call TRBD2 (7 bases). With 4 bases removed from V and 3 bases from J, the gap between germline ends came to 17 bases. The CDR3 loop spans 16 amino acids. Germline CDR1 SGDLS, CDR2 YYNGEE. CDR3 DNA: TGTGCCAGCAGCCCCCGTGGGGGGGCACTCTACAATGAGCAGTTCTTC. Protein product: CASSPRGGALYNEQFF.

The chain employs TRBV20-1 and TRBJ2-2; 7 bases map to TRBD1. With 2 bases clipped from V and 4 bases from J, the junction kept 4 bases outside the gene matches. Looked up from germline, CDR1 is DFQATT and CDR2 is SNEGSKA (reference sequence). The CDR3 covers 14 residues. Here the CDR3 DNA reads TGCAGTGCTAGACCCGGACAGGCCACCGGGGAGCTGTTTTTT. Translation: CSARPGQATGELFF.

This clonotype was seen at least ten times. V usage is TRBV4-1 and J usage is TRBJ2-1; 8 bases align to TRBD2. V shed 1 base, J shed 1 base, and the junction held 0 bases outside the gene matches. Germline values: CDR1 MGHRA, CDR2 YSYEKL. The CDR3 has 15 residues. CDR3 coding DNA: TGCGCCAGCAGCCAAGTAGCGGGATCCTACAATGAGCAGTTCTTC. It translates to CASSQVAGSYNEQFF.

The CDR3 DNA is TGTGCCAGCAGTTTATTTGTGGAAAGCTACGAGCAGTACTTC. This codes for CASSLFVESYEQYF. The chain is built from TRBV28 and TRBJ2-7; D is unclear. The V gene lost 1 base and the J gene lost 3 bases, with 10 bases spanning the gap. CDR3 length: 14 amino acids. The germline CDR1 and CDR2 sequences are MDHEN and SYDVKM.

This clonotype has a handful of counts. This rearrangement joins TRBV2 to TRBJ2-1, with TRBD2 as a possible D gene (6 bases). V was cut by 8 bases and J by 9 bases, with 14 bases left in between. This CDR3 has 12 residues. Germline CDR1 and CDR2: SNHLY and FYNNEI. The DNA for the CDR3 is TGTGCCAGCGCGCGGGAACGGGGTGAGCAGTTCTTC. This codes for CASARERGEQFF.

The chain couples TRBV12-3 or TRBV12-4 to TRBJ2-5; 9 bases line up with TRBD1. Losses at the gene ends were 5 bases for V and 9 bases for J; bases not matched to a gene: 7. CDR3 length equals 13 residues. DNA for the CDR3: TGTGCCAGCAGTCGAGACAGGGGGGTGCCCCAGTACTTC. Translating gives CASSRDRGVPQYF.